This TCR beta chain was found in a study of OX40 agonist ivuxolimab in advanced cancers. Study information: Every 2 weeks, patients got intravenous ivuxolimab at one of six dose levels (0.01-10 mg/kg).

This CDR3 has 14 amino acids. The germline V gene encodes CDR1 MDHEN and CDR2 SYDVKM. V was trimmed by 5 bases and J by 1 base, leaving 11 bases between them. Study observations and caveats: Dosing at 0.1 to 3.0 mg/kg was accompanied by clonal expansion of CD4+ and CD8+ blood T cells by week 6.

Clones were sequenced by immunoSEQ multiplex PCR, and TCRdb holds only the in-frame ones, with some missing. The data hold about 69,000 clones, with about nine tenths observed a single time. In the case of this clone: Antigen specificity is unknown.

The receptor comes from an adult with an advanced solid tumor such as melanoma, head and neck, liver or kidney cancer. The sequenced sample was CD4+ or CD8+ T cells sorted from blood, obtained in a trial of the OX40 agonist ivuxolimab. This chain links TRBV28 with TRBJ1-1; D is possibly TRBD1 (6 bases). CDR3 DNA: TGTGCCAGCAGTGCGACAGGATCGAACACTGAAGCTTTCTTT. This translates into CASSATGSNTEAFF.